This TCR beta chain was captured in a study of blood T cell repertoires in COVID-19. About the research overall: Acute and convalescent COVID-19 samples came from the United States, Italy and Spain. The analysed material was cDNA or gDNA that came from T cells, B-cell-depleted T cells, or PBMCs.

Original methodology: Amplifying reference gene primers gave estimates of nucleated cell counts. TCRdb's table, derived via immunoSEQ multiplex PCR, lists solely in-frame clones and lacks some. The V and J calls and clone size are taken from that table; D and trimming were inferred from the DNA. The sample has 75,000 or so clones; roughly 86% are singletons. CDR3 length equals 17 residues. Trimming took 6 bases from V and 4 from J, leaving 23 bases between them. CDR1 and CDR2 from the germline V gene are LNHDA and SQIVND (reference sequence). The specimen was peripheral blood. The chain couples TRBV19 to TRBJ2-3; maybe TRBD2 (7 bases). The origin of this receptor is a man in his 60s with acute or convalescent COVID-19. CDR3 protein: CASRGGVLQGVPDTQYF. The CDR3 region has the DNA TGTGCCAGTAGGGGAGGGGTTCTACAGGGCGTCCCAGATACGCAGTATTTT.